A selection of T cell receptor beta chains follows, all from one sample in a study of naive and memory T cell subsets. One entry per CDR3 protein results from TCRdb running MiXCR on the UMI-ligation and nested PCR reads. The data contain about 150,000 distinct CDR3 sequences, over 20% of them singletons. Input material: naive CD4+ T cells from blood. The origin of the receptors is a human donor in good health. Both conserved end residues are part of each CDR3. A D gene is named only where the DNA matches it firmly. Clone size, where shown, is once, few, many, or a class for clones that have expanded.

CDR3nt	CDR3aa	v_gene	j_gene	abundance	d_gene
TGCGCCAGCAGTACCGGGACTCACACAGATACGCAGTATTTT	CASSTGTHTDTQYF	TRBV5-1	TRBJ2-3	-	-
TGCGCCAGCAGCTTAAGGGGATCCAGGGAAGATACGCAGTATTTT	CASSLRGSREDTQYF	TRBV5-1	TRBJ2-3	-	-
TGTGCCAGCAGTGAATTGGGGCCCGGGGAGACCCAGTACTTC	CASSELGPGETQYF	TRBV6-1	TRBJ2-5	few	-
TGTGCCAGCGCGGCAGCCGGGACAGGAGACTACGAGCAGTACTTC	CASAAAGTGDYEQYF	TRBV6-1	TRBJ2-7	-	TRBD1
TGTGCCAGCAGCTTATCGGGACAGGTGGTAGTGACCCAGTACTTC	CASSLSGQVVVTQYF	TRBV7-9	TRBJ2-5	-	TRBD1
TGTGCCAGCAGCCTATTTTTAGCGGGGACAGGGGACGGCGAGCAGTACTTC	CASSLFLAGTGDGEQYF	TRBV7-9	TRBJ2-7	-	TRBD1
TGCGCCAGCAGCCAGCAGGGTTCCTCCACTGAAGCTTTCTTT	CASSQQGSSTEAFF	TRBV5-1	TRBJ1-1	-	-
TGTGCCAGCAGTTTAACAAAACAGGGGTCTAATGGCTACACCTTC	CASSLTKQGSNGYTF	TRBV28	TRBJ1-2	-	TRBD1
TGTGCCAGCAGTTACGGACGGAGTTATAATTCACCCCTCCACTTT	CASSYGRSYNSPLHF	TRBV6-6	TRBJ1-6	few	-
TGCAGCGTTGCGGGACAGGGTGGTTATGAGGAGCTGTTTTTT	CSVAGQGGYEELFF	TRBV29-1	TRBJ2-2	few	TRBD1
TGCAGTGCCACGATCCTAGCGGGAGTTTCTGGTGAGCAGTTCTTC	CSATILAGVSGEQFF	TRBV20-1	TRBJ2-1	-	TRBD2
TGTGCCAGCAGTTACCGCCAGGGCCAACAGCCCCAGCATTTT	CASSYRQGQQPQHF	TRBV6-5	TRBJ1-5	-	-
TGTGCCAGCAGCTTTTTGGGACATCTAGCGGGAGCTCCCACTGCGGATACGCAGTATTTT	CASSFLGHLAGAPTADTQYF	TRBV5-5	TRBJ2-3	few	TRBD2
TGCAGTGCCGCCCGGGGAGGAAACTACGAGCAGTACTTC	CSAARGGNYEQYF	TRBV20-1	TRBJ2-7	-	-
TGCAGCGTGCGGACAGGGCCTGGGGAGACCCAGTACTTC	CSVRTGPGETQYF	TRBV29-1	TRBJ2-5	few	TRBD1
TGTGCCAGCTCACCAACCACCGTGGGCTCCTACGAGCAGTACTTC	CASSPTTVGSYEQYF	TRBV18	TRBJ2-7	many	-
TGTGCCAGCAGGACTAGCGGAGCCTCTGGGGCCAACGTCCTGACTTTC	CASRTSGASGANVLTF	TRBV6-5	TRBJ2-6	-	TRBD2
TGTGCCAGCAGCTTAGCGGAGAATTCACCCCTCCACTTT	CASSLAENSPLHF	TRBV7-9	TRBJ1-6	-	-
TGTGCCATCAGTCTTAGGTCTTCCTACAATGAGCAGTTCTTC	CAISLRSSYNEQFF	TRBV10-3	TRBJ2-1	few	-
TGTGCCAGCAGTTTATCTAGCGGGATTTACAATGAGCAGTTCTTC	CASSLSSGIYNEQFF	TRBV12-3/TRBV12-4	TRBJ2-1	few	TRBD2
TGTGCCAGCAGGCGGGGACTTGATGGCGAGCAGTACTTC	CASRRGLDGEQYF	TRBV7-9	TRBJ2-7	many	-
TGTGCCAGCAGCTCGACACAGGGTAGGTCCCAGCATTTT	CASSSTQGRSQHF	TRBV12-3/TRBV12-4	TRBJ1-5	-	-
TGTGCCAGCAGTCCGCATGGGGGCTGGAACAACGAGCAGTACTTC	CASSPHGGWNNEQYF	TRBV12-3/TRBV12-4	TRBJ2-7	-	-
TGCAGTGCTAGACTCCGCATGGACAGCGGGGAGCTGTTTTTT	CSARLRMDSGELFF	TRBV20-1	TRBJ2-2	many	-
TGTGCCAGCAGTCGATCGGTGTCTGAAGCTTTCTTT	CASSRSVSEAFF	TRBV12-3/TRBV12-4	TRBJ1-1	-	-
TGCAGCGTTGAAATCGGCGAGCAGTACTTC	CSVEIGEQYF	TRBV29-1	TRBJ2-7	-	-
TGTGCCAGCAGTTCCGGAGGAACCGGGGAGCTGTTTTTT	CASSSGGTGELFF	TRBV28	TRBJ2-2	many	-
TGTGCCAGCAGCTTTACCAGCGGGAGGGCCTGGAGCACAGATACGCAGTATTTT	CASSFTSGRAWSTDTQYF	TRBV7-6	TRBJ2-3	-	TRBD2
TGCGCCAGCAGCCAAGGTCTTGTAGATACGCAGTATTTT	CASSQGLVDTQYF	TRBV4-3	TRBJ2-3	-	-
TGTGCCAGCAGTAGGACCGACCTTTTGGCGCAGTACTTC	CASSRTDLLAQYF	TRBV6-5	TRBJ2-7	few	-
TGTGCCAGCAGCCAAGAACTAGTGGCCAATGAGCAGTTCTTC	CASSQELVANEQFF	TRBV14	TRBJ2-1	-	-
TGCAGTGCTCAAAGGACAGGTCTTAGCAATCAGCCCCAGCATTTT	CSAQRTGLSNQPQHF	TRBV20-1	TRBJ1-5	-	TRBD1
TGTGCCTGGAGAAGACAGGGGGCGGGGTACGAGCAGTACTTC	CAWRRQGAGYEQYF	TRBV30	TRBJ2-7	many	TRBD1
TGCAGTGCACCCGACAGCAGCTCCTACGAGCAGTACTTC	CSAPDSSSYEQYF	TRBV20-1	TRBJ2-7	-	-
TGTGCCAGTAGTATGGCTTCGAGGGGCGGTGAGCAGTTCTTC	CASSMASRGGEQFF	TRBV19	TRBJ2-1	-	-
TGTGCCAGCAGATTAAGGGCAAATACGCAGTATTTT	CASRLRANTQYF	TRBV28	TRBJ2-3	many	-
TGTGCCAGCAGCTTACCTGGACAGGGGCAAGAGACCCAGTACTTC	CASSLPGQGQETQYF	TRBV7-6	TRBJ2-5	-	TRBD1
TGTGCCAGCAGGCCACCGGGACAGGGGCCCACCGGGGAGCTGTTTTTT	CASRPPGQGPTGELFF	TRBV6-5	TRBJ2-2	many	TRBD1
TGTGCCAGCAGTTCCGCCGGGACAGGGCATTACGAGCAGTACTTC	CASSSAGTGHYEQYF	TRBV27	TRBJ2-7	few	TRBD1
TGTGCCAGCAGTGAAGAGTCAGCGAACACCATATATTTT	CASSEESANTIYF	TRBV6-1	TRBJ1-3	-	-
TGTGCCAGCAGCGTATACGGGGGTTGGGACACTGAAGCTTTCTTT	CASSVYGGWDTEAFF	TRBV9	TRBJ1-1	-	-
TGTGCCTGGAGTGTCTTAGCGCAAAGCACAGATACGCAGTATTTT	CAWSVLAQSTDTQYF	TRBV30	TRBJ2-3	-	-
TGCAGTGCTAGAGTTAACACCGGGGAGCTGTTTTTT	CSARVNTGELFF	TRBV20-1	TRBJ2-2	few	-
TGTGCCAGCAGCTTACCGGGCCGCAGTGAGCAGTTCTTC	CASSLPGRSEQFF	TRBV7-2	TRBJ2-1	-	-
TGCAGTGCCCCGCCGGGTGGGGCGTCCTACAATGAGCAGTTCTTC	CSAPPGGASYNEQFF	TRBV20-1	TRBJ2-1	few	-
TGCAGTGCTAGGAAGGATGGGGATCAGCCCCAGCATTTT	CSARKDGDQPQHF	TRBV20-1	TRBJ1-5	-	-
TGTGCCAGCAGTCCCTGGGGTAGCATGGATACGCAGTATTTT	CASSPWGSMDTQYF	TRBV12-3/TRBV12-4	TRBJ2-3	many	-
TGCAGCGTTGAAGGGGTCCTTACTAGCGGAAGGCGGTCAGATACGCAGTATTTT	CSVEGVLTSGRRSDTQYF	TRBV29-1	TRBJ2-3	few	TRBD2
TGTGCCAGCTCATCTTCAACCGGTACGCAGTATTTT	CASSSSTGTQYF	TRBV18	TRBJ2-3	-	-
TGCGCCAGCAGTCAACCCAGCGGGAGAGGGACAGATACGCAGTATTTT	CASSQPSGRGTDTQYF	TRBV23-1	TRBJ2-3	-	TRBD2
TGTGCCAGCAGCTTAGAGAGTATTAGGAGATCCTACGAGCAGTACTTC	CASSLESIRRSYEQYF	TRBV7-8	TRBJ2-7	many	-
TGTGCCAGCAGCTTTAGACCGACGGGGGATACGCAGTATTTT	CASSFRPTGDTQYF	TRBV11-2	TRBJ2-3	-	-
TGTGCCAGCAGTTCTGGTGCGACAGGGGTAATGCCCCAGCATTTT	CASSSGATGVMPQHF	TRBV27	TRBJ1-5	few	TRBD1
TGCAGCGTTGGTGTCTCTGGGGCCAACGTCCTGACTTTC	CSVGVSGANVLTF	TRBV29-1	TRBJ2-6	-	-
TGCAGTGCTAGAGATCCAAGGAGGGCGGGCTCAGAGACCCAGTACTTC	CSARDPRRAGSETQYF	TRBV20-1	TRBJ2-5	few	-
TGTGCCAGCAGACCTCGGGGAGCGGGAGTTTACGAGCAGTACTTC	CASRPRGAGVYEQYF	TRBV28	TRBJ2-7	many	TRBD2
TGTGCCAGCAGTTTATTCGAGGGGGATGAGCAGTTCTTC	CASSLFEGDEQFF	TRBV27	TRBJ2-1	few	-